This passage covers 12 T cell receptor beta chains from one sample sequenced in a study of blood T cell repertoires in COVID-19. Sequenced by immunoSEQ multiplex PCR; TCRdb stores in-frame clones only, minus some. The data contain under 300,000 clones, 86% of them singletons. The sample comprised peripheral blood. The receptors come from a man aged 60 to 75 with acute or convalescent COVID-19.

This clone was picked up one time. The sample holds other DNA sequences that translate to the same CDR3. This chain joins TRBV6-2 or TRBV6-3 and TRBJ2-7, with 11 bases aligning to TRBD1. Germline V gene sequence: CDR1 MNHEY, CDR2 SVGEGT. This CDR3 has 15 amino acids. The trim removed 1 base at V and 7 bases at J, leaving 6 bases unmatched. The CDR3 loop is CASSYLDRGRGEQYF. As DNA, the CDR3 is TGTGCCAGCAGTTACTTGGACAGGGGGCGAGGGGAGCAGTACTTC.

This clone was counted between two and nine times. This rearrangement joins TRBV13 to TRBJ2-7, with D tentatively TRBD2 (5 bases). The CDR3 covers 15 residues. Trimming pared 1 base from V and 1 base from J, leaving 11 bases between. Germline CDR1 PRHDT, CDR2 FYEKMQ (reference sequence). The CDR3 DNA reads as TGTGCCAGCAGCTTAGCAGCCAGGACTTCCTACGAGCAGTACTTC. Protein sequence: CASSLAARTSYEQYF.

The rearrangement uses TRBV30 and TRBJ2-7, with D possibly matching TRBD1 (6 bases). V dropped 0 bases and J dropped 0 bases, with 18 bases sitting between them. The CDR3 runs to 17 residues. Looked up from germline, CDR1 is GTSNPN and CDR2 is SVGIG (reference sequence). The DNA of the CDR3 is TGTGCCTGGAGTGTAAGAATGGACAGTTTGAGCTCCTACGAGCAGTACTTC. It is translated as CAWSVRMDSLSSYEQYF. The whole variable domain, filled in from reference TRBV30 and TRBJ2-7, reads SQTIHQWPATLVQPVGSPLSLECTVEGTSNPNLYWYRQAAGRGLQLLFYSVGIGQISSEVPQNLSASRPQDRQFILSSKKLLLSDSGFYLCAWSVRMDSLSSYEQYFGPGTRLTVT.

The chain joins TRBV28 to TRBJ2-5; 8 nucleotides agree with TRBD2. CDR1 and CDR2 from the germline V gene are MDHEN and SYDVKM. The CDR3 covers 14 residues. V trimming: 6 bases; J trimming: 5 bases; junction bases outside the gene matches: 8. CDR3 in DNA: TGTGCCAGCAGCCTTCTACGCGGGAGGGAGACCCAGTACTTC. This gives the protein CASSLLRGRETQYF.

The sample holds a few counts of this clone. This chain joins TRBV28 and TRBJ1-1, with D perhaps TRBD1 (5 bases). This CDR3 region has 15 residues. Germline lookup yields CDR1 MDHEN and CDR2 SYDVKM. Trimming took off 3 bases at V and 0 bases at J, with 11 bases between the two ends. The CDR3 DNA follows: TGTGCCAGCAGTTTCCCAGGGAGGATGAACACTGAAGCTTTCTTT. Translating it yields CASSFPGRMNTEAFF.

V gene TRBV11-2 combines with J gene TRBJ2-1, with 10 positions matching TRBD1. Germline assignment: CDR1 SGHAT and CDR2 FQNNGV. Unmatched junction bases numbered 8, after V lost 4 bases and J lost 8 bases. This CDR3 comprises 15 residues. CDR3 coding DNA: TGTGCCAGCAGCTCGTGGGGACAGGGGATCGATGAGCAGTTCTTC. It yields the protein CASSSWGQGIDEQFF.

The rearrangement links TRBV5-1 to TRBJ2-1, with a possible D match to TRBD1 (5 bases). CDR1 and CDR2 from the germline V gene are SGHRS and YFSETQ. The ends were cut back, 3 bases at V and 13 bases at J, with 14 bases in the middle. The CDR3 covers 12 residues. CDR3 loop: CASSYPGQPQFF. For the CDR3, the DNA is TGCGCCAGCAGCTATCCAGGACAACCACAGTTCTTC.

The V call is TRBV7-9, the J call TRBJ1-3; maybe TRBD1 (5 bases). Trimming cost V 4 bases and J 3 bases, with 19 bases left between them. CDR3 length: 17 amino acids. From germline, CDR1 is SEHNR and CDR2 FQNEAQ (reference sequence). CDR3 DNA sequence: TGTGCCAGCAGCTCAACCCTACGGGCAGGGTATGGAAACACCATATATTTT. Its protein product is CASSSTLRAGYGNTIYF.

This clone was recorded only once. This chain joins TRBV20-1 and TRBJ1-1, with 9 bases identical to TRBD1. The CDR3 is 11 residues long. The germline CDR1 and CDR2 sequences are DFQATT and SNEGSKA (reference sequence). Trimming at V came to 5 bases and at J to 12 bases, leaving 7 bases not matched to a gene. CDR3 amino acids: CSARQGEPSFF. The CDR3 DNA is TGCAGTGCTCGACAGGGGGAACCTTCTTTCTTT.

The rearrangement links TRBV7-2 to TRBJ2-1, with 9 bases lining up with TRBD2. The ends lost 6 bases at V and 4 bases at J; junction bases unmatched: 7. The CDR3 sequence is 15 residues long. Germline values: CDR1 SGHTA, CDR2 FQGNSA. CDR3 nucleotides: TGTGCCAGCAGGGGCGGGAGGGCCGGATACAATGAGCAGTTCTTC. Protein sequence: CASRGGRAGYNEQFF.

The chain carries TRBV7-9 and TRBJ1-1; 7 nucleotides align to TRBD1. CDR1 is SEHNR, CDR2 FQNEAQ, per germline (reference sequence). V dropped 6 bases and J dropped 7; count of bases not matched to a gene: 5. The CDR3 has 12 amino acids. CDR3 DNA: TGTGCCAGCAGATTGGGACAGCTTGAAGCTTTCTTT. Protein: CASRLGQLEAFF.

J is TRBJ2-5 and V is TRBV19; 8 bases align to TRBD2. V gave up 4 bases and J gave up 2 bases; unmatched junction bases: 6. The CDR3 is 15 residues long. CDR1 is LNHDA, CDR2 SQIVND, per germline (reference sequence). The CDR3: CASSTGGGRQETQYF. The CDR3 DNA reads as TGTGCCAGTAGTACCGGCGGGGGGCGACAAGAGACCCAGTACTTC.